These 20 T cell receptor beta chains were sequenced from one sample in a study of blood T cell repertoires in COVID-19. Clones were sequenced by immunoSEQ multiplex PCR, and TCRdb holds only the in-frame ones, with some missing. There are 90,000 to 100,000 clones in the sample; roughly 84% occur only once, and just under 2% lies in the top ten. Sample: peripheral blood. The receptor set was obtained from a man in his 70s with active or convalescent COVID-19.

This chain uses TRBV7-8 with TRBJ1-5, with TRBD1 as a possible D gene (5 bases). The CDR3 is made up of 15 amino acids. V lost 1 base to trimming and J lost 6 bases, with 13 bases between them. The germline gives CDR1 SGHVS, CDR2 FQNEAQ. Here the CDR3 DNA reads TGTGCCAGCAGCTTAGAGGGCAGGGTGGGTCAGCCCCAGCATTTT. Its translation: CASSLEGRVGQPQHF. Combining the CDR3 with reference TRBV7-8 and TRBJ1-5 gives the whole variable domain GAGVSQSPRYKVAKRGQDVALRCDPISGHVSLFWYQQALGQGPEFLTYFQNEAQLDKSGLPSDRFFAERPEGSVSTLKIQRTQQEDSAVYLCASSLEGRVGQPQHFGDGTRLSIL.

The V call is TRBV4-3, the J call TRBJ2-2; tentatively, D is TRBD1 (5 bases). Trimming cost V 0 bases and J 6 bases, with 17 bases left between them. Germline CDR1 reads LGHNA; CDR2 reads YSLEER. This CDR3 has 17 residues. The CDR3 sequence is CASSQDIVGAGSGELFF. CDR3 DNA sequence: TGCGCCAGCAGCCAAGATATAGTAGGGGCCGGGTCCGGGGAGCTGTTTTTT.

This chain uses TRBV27 with TRBJ2-7, with a tentative D call TRBD1 (6 bases). CDR1 and CDR2 (germline): MNHEY, SMNVEV (reference sequence). This CDR3 comprises 14 residues. V dropped 5 bases and J dropped 3 bases, with 14 bases sitting between them. CDR3 bases: TGTGCCAGCAGTCGCGCCGGGACATACTACGAGCAGTACTTC. This sequence encodes CASSRAGTYYEQYF.

The chain carries TRBV7-2 and TRBJ1-6, with TRBD1 identical over 9 bases. The CDR3 runs 14 residues. The junction had 4 bases not matched to a gene; V was cut back by 2 bases and J by 11 bases. Per germline, CDR1 SGHTA and CDR2 FQGNSA. The CDR3 nucleotides are TGTGCCAGCAGCTTACGGGACAGGGTAACACCCCTCCACTTT. Residues: CASSLRDRVTPLHF.

The chain joins TRBV2 to TRBJ2-3, with D perhaps TRBD1 (6 bases). Trimming shortened V by 0 bases and J by 6 bases, and 22 bases separated the two germline ends. There are 18 residues in the CDR3. The germline V gene has CDR1 SNHLY and CDR2 FYNNEI. CDR3 residues: CASSEAAVATGFYDTQYF. CDR3 DNA: TGTGCCAGCAGTGAAGCGGCGGTGGCCACAGGGTTCTACGATACGCAGTATTTT.

CDR3 DNA: TGTGCCACCTACAGGGAGAGGGATACGCAGTATTTT. The encoded protein is CATYRERDTQYF. V usage is TRBV12-3 or TRBV12-4 and J usage is TRBJ2-3, with a weak D call TRBD1 (6 bases). The length of the CDR3 is 12 residues. Trimming stripped 10 bases from V and 6 bases from J, with 14 bases between.

V is TRBV10-3 and J is TRBJ2-7; 11 bases fit TRBD2. V gave up 3 bases and J gave up 6 bases; unmatched junction bases: 10. CDR1 and CDR2 from the germline V gene are ENHRY and SYGVKD. CDR3 length: 16 amino acids. The CDR3 is CAISDALAGGGSEQYF. The CDR3 DNA sequence: TGTGCCATCAGTGACGCCCTAGCGGGGGGAGGTAGCGAGCAGTACTTC.

The rearrangement joins TRBV7-6 to TRBJ2-5, with no clear D. CDR1 SGHVS and CDR2 FNYEAQ come from the germline V gene. Trimming removed 5 bases from V and 2 bases from J, with 12 bases in between. This CDR3 is built from 14 residues. The CDR3 region is CASSPVATQETQYF. CDR3 DNA: TGTGCCAGCAGCCCCGTAGCCACACAAGAGACCCAGTACTTC.

The V and J genes are TRBV5-1 and TRBJ2-7; 9 bases are shared with TRBD1. V was clipped by 5 bases and J by 3 bases; unmatched bases: 6. The CDR3 is 14 amino acids. Germline-derived CDR1 and CDR2 are SGHRS and YFSETQ. CDR3 DNA: TGCGCCAGCAGACCCGGGACAGGGAACTACGAGCAGTACTTC. It yields the protein CASRPGTGNYEQYF.

The J gene is TRBJ1-1, the V gene TRBV5-4; 7 bases line up with TRBD1. In germline, CDR1 is SGHNT, CDR2 YYREEE (reference sequence). This CDR3 is 13 amino acids long. The V segment lost 4 bases and the J segment 7 bases; nucleotides outside the gene matches: 7. The CDR3 spells CASSVAGTDEAFF. Written as DNA, the CDR3 is TGTGCCAGCAGCGTAGCCGGGACAGATGAAGCTTTCTTT. Full variable domain (missing parts from reference TRBV5-4 and TRBJ1-1): ETGVTQSPTHLIKTRGQQVTLRCSSQSGHNTVSWYQQALGQGPQFIFQYYREEENGRGNFPPRFSGLQFPNYSSELNVNALELDDSALYLCASSVAGTDEAFFGQGTRLTVV.

This clone is medium-sized. The chain employs TRBV29-1 and TRBJ2-2; D perhaps matches TRBD1 (6 bases). The V gene lost 0 bases and the J gene lost 2 bases, with 7 bases spanning the gap. Germline assignment: CDR1 SQVTM and CDR2 ANQGSEA. The CDR3 loop spans 14 amino acids. The CDR3: CSVEEGANTGELFF. Here the CDR3 DNA reads TGCAGCGTTGAAGAGGGGGCCAACACCGGGGAGCTGTTTTTT.

The gene calls are TRBV5-1 and TRBJ1-1; D is unclear. The CDR3 totals 14 residues. The V end was cut by 0 bases, the J end by 2 bases, with 8 bases between. Germline V gene lookup returns CDR1 SGHRS and CDR2 YFSETQ. The CDR3 spells CASSLGPTNTEAFF. In DNA, the CDR3 is TGCGCCAGCAGCTTGGGACCGACTAACACTGAAGCTTTCTTT.

This chain uses TRBV30 with TRBJ1-5; D is unresolved. This CDR3 region has 13 residues. The germline CDR1 and CDR2 sequences are GTSNPN and SVGIG (reference sequence). V lost 2 bases and J 0 bases, leaving 5 bases between the germline ends. CDR3 coding DNA: TGTGCCTGGAGTCAGGATAGCAATCAGCCCCAGCATTTT. Its translation: CAWSQDSNQPQHF.

The gene calls are TRBV5-4 and TRBJ2-5, with 7 bases matching TRBD1. The junction had 7 bases not matched to a gene; V was cut back by 4 bases and J by 4 bases. The CDR3 sequence is 14 residues long. The V gene's germline CDR1 is SGHNT and CDR2 YYREEE (reference sequence). The CDR3 coding sequence is TGTGCCAGCAGCCCAGACAGGGCCCGAGAGACCCAGTACTTC. As protein: CASSPDRARETQYF.

The V gene is TRBV5-1, the J gene TRBJ2-3; 9 nucleotides agree with TRBD1. CDR1 is SGHRS, CDR2 YFSETQ, per germline. CDR3 length: 16 amino acids. Trimming at V came to 0 bases and at J to 3 bases, leaving 5 bases not matched to a gene. The CDR3 DNA is TGCGCCAGCAGCTTGGCGGGACAGGGAAGGACAGATACGCAGTATTTT. It is translated as CASSLAGQGRTDTQYF.

Many counts were recorded for this clone. The chain combines TRBV6-5 with TRBJ1-1; D may be TRBD1 (6 bases). The CDR3 spans 13 residues. In germline, CDR1 is MNHEY, CDR2 SVGAGI. V lost 4 bases, J lost 7 bases, and 13 bases lay in between. The CDR3 nucleotides read TGTGCCAGCAGTTCAAATCAGGGGAGTGAAGCTTTCTTT. Its protein is CASSSNQGSEAFF.

Many counts were recorded for this clone. V usage is TRBV2 and J usage is TRBJ2-5; D is possibly TRBD1 (5 bases). From germline, CDR1 is SNHLY and CDR2 FYNNEI. V dropped 4 bases and J dropped 2 bases, with 11 bases sitting between them. The CDR3 consists of 14 residues. The CDR3 DNA sequence: TGTGCCAGCAGTGGTAAAAACAGGCAAGAGACCCAGTACTTC. Translated: CASSGKNRQETQYF.

The gene calls are TRBV19 and TRBJ2-6; D is unresolved. CDR3 length equals 13 residues. Trimming took off 6 bases at V and 2 bases at J, with 5 bases between the two ends. Germline V lookup: CDR1 LNHDA, CDR2 SQIVND (reference sequence). Here the CDR3 DNA reads TGTGCCAGTAGGACAACTGGGGCCAACGTCCTGACTTTC. It yields the protein CASRTTGANVLTF.

The V and J genes are TRBV29-1 and TRBJ2-1; 8 nucleotides align to TRBD1. Germline assignment: CDR1 SQVTM and CDR2 ANQGSEA. The CDR3 extends over 14 amino acids. With V trimmed by 8 bases and J by 2 bases, 8 bases remained unmatched. In DNA form, the CDR3 reads TGCAGCACTACTGGACAGGGTACCTACAATGAGCAGTTCTTC. Protein sequence: CSTTGQGTYNEQFF.

V gene TRBV5-1 combines with J gene TRBJ1-1; D unclear. Per the germline V gene, CDR1 is SGHRS and CDR2 is YFSETQ. V was trimmed by 1 base and J by 2 bases, leaving 12 bases between them. The length of the CDR3 is 15 residues. CDR3 coding DNA: TGCGCCAGCAGCTTGAGTCCAGGATTAAACACTGAAGCTTTCTTT. This gives the protein CASSLSPGLNTEAFF.